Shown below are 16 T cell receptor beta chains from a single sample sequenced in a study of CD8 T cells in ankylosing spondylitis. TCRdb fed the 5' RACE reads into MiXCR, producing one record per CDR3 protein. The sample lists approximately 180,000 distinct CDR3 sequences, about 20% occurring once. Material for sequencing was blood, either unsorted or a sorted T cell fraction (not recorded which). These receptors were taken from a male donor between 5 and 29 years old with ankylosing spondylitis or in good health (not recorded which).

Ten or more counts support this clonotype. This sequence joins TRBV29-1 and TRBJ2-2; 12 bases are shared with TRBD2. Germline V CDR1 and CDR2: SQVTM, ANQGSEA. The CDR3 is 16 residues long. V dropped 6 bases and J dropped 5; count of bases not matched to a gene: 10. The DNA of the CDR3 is TGCAGCGTGGGCGTGGGACTAGCGGGTCCGACCGGGGAGCTGTTTTTT. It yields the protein CSVGVGLAGPTGELFF.

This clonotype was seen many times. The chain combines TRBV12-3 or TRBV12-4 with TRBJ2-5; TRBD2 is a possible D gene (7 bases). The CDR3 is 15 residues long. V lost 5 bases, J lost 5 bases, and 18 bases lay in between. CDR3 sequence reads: CASSTAGAGDETQYF. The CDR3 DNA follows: TGTGCCAGCAGTACGGCGGGGGCAGGGGACGAGACCCAGTACTTC.

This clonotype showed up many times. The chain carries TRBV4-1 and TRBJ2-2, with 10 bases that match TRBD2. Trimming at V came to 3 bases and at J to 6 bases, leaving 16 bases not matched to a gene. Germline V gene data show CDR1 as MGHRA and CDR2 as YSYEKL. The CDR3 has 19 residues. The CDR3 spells CASSHFPAGGPLKAGELFF. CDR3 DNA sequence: TGCGCCAGCAGCCACTTCCCAGCGGGAGGGCCGTTAAAGGCCGGGGAGCTGTTTTTT.

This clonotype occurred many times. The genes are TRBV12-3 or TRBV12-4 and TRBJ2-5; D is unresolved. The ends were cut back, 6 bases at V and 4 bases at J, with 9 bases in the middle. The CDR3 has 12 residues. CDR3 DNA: TGTGCCAGCAGAGAAGGGATAGAGACCCAGTACTTC. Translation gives CASREGIETQYF.

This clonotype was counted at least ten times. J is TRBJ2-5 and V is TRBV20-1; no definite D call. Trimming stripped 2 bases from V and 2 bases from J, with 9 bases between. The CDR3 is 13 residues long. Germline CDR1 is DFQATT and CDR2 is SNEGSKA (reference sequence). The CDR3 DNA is TGCAGTGCTAGACTACAGCCACAAGAGACCCAGTACTTC. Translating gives CSARLQPQETQYF.

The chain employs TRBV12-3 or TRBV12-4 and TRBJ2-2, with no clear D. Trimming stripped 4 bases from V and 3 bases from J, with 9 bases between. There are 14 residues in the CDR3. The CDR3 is CASSSRRDTGELFF. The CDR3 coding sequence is TGTGCCAGCAGTTCTCGACGGGACACCGGGGAGCTGTTTTTT.

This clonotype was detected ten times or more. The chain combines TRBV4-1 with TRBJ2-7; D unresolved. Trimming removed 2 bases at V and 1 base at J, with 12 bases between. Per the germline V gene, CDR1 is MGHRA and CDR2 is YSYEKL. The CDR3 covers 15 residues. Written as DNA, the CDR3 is TGCGCCAGCAGCCAATCCCGCTCTGGGTCCTACGAGCAGTACTTC. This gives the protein CASSQSRSGSYEQYF.

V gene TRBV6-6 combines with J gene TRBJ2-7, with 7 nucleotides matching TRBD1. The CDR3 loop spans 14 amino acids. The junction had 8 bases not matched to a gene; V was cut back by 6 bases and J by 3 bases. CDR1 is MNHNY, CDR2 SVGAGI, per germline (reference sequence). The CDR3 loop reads CASSMTGRIYEQYF. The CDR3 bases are TGTGCCAGCAGCATGACAGGGAGAATCTACGAGCAGTACTTC.

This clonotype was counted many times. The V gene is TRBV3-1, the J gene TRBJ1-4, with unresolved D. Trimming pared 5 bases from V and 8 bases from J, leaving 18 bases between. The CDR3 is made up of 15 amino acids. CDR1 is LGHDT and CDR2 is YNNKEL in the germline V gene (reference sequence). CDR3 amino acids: CASSSPPGGSEKLFF. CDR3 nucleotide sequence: TGTGCCAGCAGCTCTCCCCCCGGAGGTTCCGAAAAACTGTTTTTT. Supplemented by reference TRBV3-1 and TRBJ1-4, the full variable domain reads DTAVSQTPKYLVTQMGNDKSIKCEQNLGHDTMYWYKQDSKKFLKIMFSYNNKELIINETVPNRFSPKSPDKAHLNLHINSLELGDSAVYFCASSSPPGGSEKLFFGSGTQLSVL.

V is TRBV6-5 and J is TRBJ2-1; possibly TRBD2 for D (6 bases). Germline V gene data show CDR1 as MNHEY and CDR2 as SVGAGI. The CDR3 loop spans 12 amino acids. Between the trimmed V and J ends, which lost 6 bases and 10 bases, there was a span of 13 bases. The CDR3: CASRPTSGEQFF. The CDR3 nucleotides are TGTGCCAGCAGACCGACTAGTGGCGAGCAGTTCTTC.

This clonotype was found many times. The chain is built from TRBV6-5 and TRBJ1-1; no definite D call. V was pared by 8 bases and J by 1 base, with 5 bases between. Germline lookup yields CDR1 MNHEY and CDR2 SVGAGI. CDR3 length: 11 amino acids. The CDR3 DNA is TGTGCCAGCTCGAGGAACACTGAAGCTTTCTTT. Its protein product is CASSRNTEAFF.

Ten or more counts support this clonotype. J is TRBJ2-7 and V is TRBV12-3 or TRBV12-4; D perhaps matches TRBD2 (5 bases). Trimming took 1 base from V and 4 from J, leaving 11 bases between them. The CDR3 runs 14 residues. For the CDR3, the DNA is TGTGCCAGCAGTTTAGATCGGGATAAATACGAGCAGTACTTC. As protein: CASSLDRDKYEQYF.

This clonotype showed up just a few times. The CDR3 region has the DNA TGCAGTGCTAGAGGCGGGACTAGCGGGAGTCGAGAGACCCAGTACTTC. It specifies CSARGGTSGSRETQYF. The chain joins TRBV20-1 to TRBJ2-5, with TRBD2 matching 14 bases. This CDR3 has 16 amino acids. V lost 1 base to trimming and J lost 4 bases; unmatched junction nucleotides: 5. Germline V gives CDR1 DFQATT, CDR2 SNEGSKA (reference sequence).

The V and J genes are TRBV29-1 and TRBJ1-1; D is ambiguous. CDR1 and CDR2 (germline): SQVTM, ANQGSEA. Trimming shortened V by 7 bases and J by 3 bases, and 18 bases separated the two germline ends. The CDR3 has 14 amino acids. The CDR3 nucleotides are TGCAGCGCCGGAGGCGTGGATTGGGACACTGAAGCTTTCTTT. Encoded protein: CSAGGVDWDTEAFF. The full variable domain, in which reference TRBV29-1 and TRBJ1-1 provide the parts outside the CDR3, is SAVISQKPSRDICQRGTSLTIQCQVDSQVTMMFWYRQQPGQSLTLIATANQGSEATYESGFVIDKFPISRPNLTFSTLTVSNMSPEDSSIYLCSAGGVDWDTEAFFGQGTRLTVV.

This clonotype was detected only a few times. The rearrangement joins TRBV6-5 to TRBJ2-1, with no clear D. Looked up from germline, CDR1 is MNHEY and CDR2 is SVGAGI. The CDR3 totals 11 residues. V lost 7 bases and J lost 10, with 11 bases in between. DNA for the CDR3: TGTGCCAGCAAGGGTCAAAGGGAGCAGTTCTTC. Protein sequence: CASKGQREQFF.

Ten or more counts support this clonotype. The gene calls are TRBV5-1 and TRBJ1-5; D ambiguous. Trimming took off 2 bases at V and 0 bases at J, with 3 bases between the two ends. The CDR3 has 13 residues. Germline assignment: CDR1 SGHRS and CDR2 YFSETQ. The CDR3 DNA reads TGCGCCAGCAGCTTTGATAGCAATCAGCCCCAGCATTTT. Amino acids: CASSFDSNQPQHF.